The present T cell receptor (beta chain) was sequenced within a study of T cells in Graves' hyperthyroidism and ophthalmopathy. Findings and caveats of the study: Ophthalmopathy was separated from stable hyperthyroidism by a 13 V-J model. Before onset, by a median of approximately 5.9 months, the model predicted ophthalmopathy.

This clonotype was seen ten or more times. The antigen remains unidentified. Trimming cost V 6 bases and J 0 bases; bases outside gene matches: 5. CDR1 is MGHDK and CDR2 is SYGVNS in the germline V gene. This CDR3 region has 16 residues. The study excluded patients with uncontrolled infection, other autoimmune disease, pregnancy or lactation. Source material for PBMCs was over 8 ml fresh peripheral blood. Researchers took RNA transcripts and amplified the TCR beta CDR3 regions from them. A first-round RT-PCR of the TCR CDR3 used the HTBI primer set. TCRdb reprocessed the multiplex PCR reads via MiXCR and lists one record per CDR3 protein. The sample holds some 140,000 distinct CDR3 sequences, 22% seen once.

The receptor was isolated from a woman between 45 and 65 years old with Graves' hyperthyroidism that later progressed to Graves' ophthalmopathy. The J gene is TRBJ2-5, the V gene TRBV25-1, with 12 bases lining up with TRBD2. The sequencing sample was made of blood. The DNA for the CDR3 is TGTGCCAGCAGGAGGACTAGCGGGACCCACCAAGAGACCCAGTACTTC. Translating it yields CASRRTSGTHQETQYF.